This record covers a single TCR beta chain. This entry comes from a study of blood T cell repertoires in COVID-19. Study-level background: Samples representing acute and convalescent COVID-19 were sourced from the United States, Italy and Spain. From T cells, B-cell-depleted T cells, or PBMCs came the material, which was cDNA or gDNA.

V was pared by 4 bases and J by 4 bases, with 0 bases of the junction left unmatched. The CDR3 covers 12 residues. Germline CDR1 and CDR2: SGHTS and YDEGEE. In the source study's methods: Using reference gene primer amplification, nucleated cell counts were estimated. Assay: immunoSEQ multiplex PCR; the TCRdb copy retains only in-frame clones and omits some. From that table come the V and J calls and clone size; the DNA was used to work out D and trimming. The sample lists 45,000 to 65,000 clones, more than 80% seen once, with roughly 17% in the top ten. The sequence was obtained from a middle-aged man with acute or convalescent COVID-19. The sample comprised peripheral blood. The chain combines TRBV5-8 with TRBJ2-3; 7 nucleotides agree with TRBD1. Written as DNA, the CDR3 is TGTGCCAGCAGCAGGGGGCCAGATACGCAGTATTTT. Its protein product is CASSRGPDTQYF.